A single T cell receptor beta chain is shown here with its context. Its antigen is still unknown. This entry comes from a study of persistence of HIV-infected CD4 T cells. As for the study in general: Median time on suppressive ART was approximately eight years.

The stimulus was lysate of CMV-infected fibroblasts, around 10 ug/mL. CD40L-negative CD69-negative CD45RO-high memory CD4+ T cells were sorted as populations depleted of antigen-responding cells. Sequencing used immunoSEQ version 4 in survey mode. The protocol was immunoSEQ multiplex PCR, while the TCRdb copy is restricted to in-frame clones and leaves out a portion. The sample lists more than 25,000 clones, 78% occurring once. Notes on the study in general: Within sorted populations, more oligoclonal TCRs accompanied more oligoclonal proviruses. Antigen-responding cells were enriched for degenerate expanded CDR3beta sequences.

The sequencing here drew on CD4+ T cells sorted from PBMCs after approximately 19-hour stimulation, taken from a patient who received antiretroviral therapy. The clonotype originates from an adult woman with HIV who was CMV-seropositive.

Here the CDR3 reads CASSYSGTGSHQPQHF. The CDR3 DNA reads as TGTGCCAGCAGTTACAGCGGGACAGGGAGCCATCAGCCCCAGCATTTT. The J gene is TRBJ1-5, the V gene TRBV6-5; 9 bases agree with TRBD1. This CDR3 has 16 amino acids. Looked up from germline, CDR1 is MNHEY and CDR2 is SVGAGI. J was trimmed by 5 bases and V by 2 bases; bases with no gene match: 7.